A selection of T cell receptor beta chains follows, all from one sample in a study of T-cell reconstitution after alpha-beta-depleted transplantation in children. Using its own MiXCR run on the PCR reads, TCRdb lists one record per CDR3 protein. This sample carries under 250,000 distinct CDR3 sequences, approximately 17% of them seen once, and the ten largest clones take 35% to 50%. This specimen consisted of PBMCs, mostly from graft donor cells, obtained 360 days after TCRalphabeta/CD19-depleted stem cell transplant. These receptors were obtained from a male patient aged 2-15 years who had a stem cell transplant for acute lymphoblastic leukemia, so the T cells may come from the graft donor. The CDR3 runs from the conserved cysteine through the conserved F or W. Each record gives: clone size, D gene, V gene, J gene, CDR3 DNA, CDR3 protein. The D gene is left open where the match is weak. Some rows mark clone size as missing; the rest say once, few, many or name a class of expanded clone.

NA,NA,TRBV18,TRBJ1-1,TGTGCCAGCTCACCAGGAGGAGGGAACACTGAAGCTTTCTTT,CASSPGGGNTEAFF
NA,NA,TRBV3-1,TRBJ2-7,TGTGCCAGCAGCCAAGGCTCGGGCAGGGTCGCCTCCTACGAGCAGTACTTC,CASSQGSGRVASYEQYF
few,TRBD1,TRBV13,TRBJ2-7,TGTGCCAGCAGCTTGGTGGGGACAGGCAGCTCCTACGAGCAGTACTTC,CASSLVGTGSSYEQYF
NA,NA,TRBV7-6,TRBJ1-5,TGTGCCAGCAGCATAACAGGTAGCAATCAGCCCCAGCATTTT,CASSITGSNQPQHF
few,NA,TRBV6-5,TRBJ2-3,TGTGCCAGCAGTTACTCGGCGTCTACCGGCACAGATACGCAGTATTTT,CASSYSASTGTDTQYF
NA,TRBD1,TRBV12-3/TRBV12-4,TRBJ2-7,TGTGCCAGCAGTGGACGAGGGGGCAGGGACGAGCAGTACTTC,CASSGRGGRDEQYF
NA,NA,TRBV4-1,TRBJ1-1,TGCGCCAGCAGTCCCGCGGGGGTTGGCAATGAAGCTTTCTTT,CASSPAGVGNEAFF
many,TRBD2,TRBV24-1,TRBJ2-1,TGTGCCACCAGTGATTCACGGCGGGAGGCCACAGGCAATGAGCAGTTCTTC,CATSDSRREATGNEQFF
many,NA,TRBV12-3/TRBV12-4,TRBJ1-5,TGTGCCAGCAGGAGGGGAGGGGTCCAGCCCCAGCATTTT,CASRRGGVQPQHF
few,TRBD2,TRBV6-5,TRBJ2-5,TGTGCCAGCAGTTACTCGCCAGGGAGACTAGCGGGGGAGACCCAGTACTTC,CASSYSPGRLAGETQYF
NA,NA,TRBV7-9,TRBJ2-2,TGTGCCAGCAGCTTTCTAGGCGCGAACACCGGGGAGCTGTTTTTT,CASSFLGANTGELFF
NA,NA,TRBV28,TRBJ1-6,TGTGCCAGCAGTTTACCACGGCCATACCAGGGTCTCGGGAGCTCACCCCTCCACTTT,CASSLPRPYQGLGSSPLHF
few,NA,TRBV6-5,TRBJ2-1,TGTGCCAGCACCGGAGGGACTTACAATGAGCAGTTCTTC,CASTGGTYNEQFF
NA,TRBD2,TRBV11-2,TRBJ2-5,TGTGCCAGCAGCTTGAGCGGGGCGGAGACCCAGTACTTC,CASSLSGAETQYF
NA,NA,TRBV19,TRBJ1-1,TGTGCCAGTAAAAAGGACATGAACACTGAAGCTTTCTTT,CASKKDMNTEAFF
few,TRBD1,TRBV5-1,TRBJ1-6,TGCGCCAGCAGCTTTCAGGGGGAAAATTCACCCCTCCACTTT,CASSFQGENSPLHF